This TCR beta chain was captured by sequencing in a study of blood T cell repertoires in COVID-19. Looking at the study overall: PBMCs, B-cell-depleted T cells, or T cells provided the cDNA or gDNA that made up the material.

Only in-frame clones appear in the TCRdb table, and some are missing; sequencing was by immunoSEQ multiplex PCR. The table records some 370,000 clones, 85% to 90% of them present only once. This clone has a single count. Germline V gives CDR1 SGDLS, CDR2 YYNGEE. V was pared by 3 bases and J by 4 bases, with 5 bases of the junction left unmatched. The CDR3 runs 14 residues. This TCR was sampled from a man younger than 35 with active or convalescent COVID-19. The V call is TRBV9, the J call TRBJ1-1; 8 nucleotides line up with TRBD1. Material for sequencing was peripheral blood. This chain's CDR3 is CASSGRQGFTEAFF. The CDR3 DNA follows: TGTGCCAGCAGCGGTCGACAGGGGTTCACTGAAGCTTTCTTT.